One sample yielded the 14 T cell receptor beta chains listed below, sequenced in a study of OX40 agonist ivuxolimab in advanced cancers. Clones were sequenced by immunoSEQ multiplex PCR, and TCRdb holds only the in-frame ones, with some missing. The sample consists of 65,000 to 90,000 clones, 92% of them appearing once. The specimen was CD4+ or CD8+ T cells sorted from blood, collected in a trial of the OX40 agonist ivuxolimab. These receptors were obtained from an adult with an advanced solid tumor such as melanoma, head and neck, liver or kidney cancer.

V is TRBV5-4 and J is TRBJ2-5; D not resolved. The DNA end is more similar to TRBJ2-7, so the J call may be wrong. This CDR3 region has 12 residues. CDR1 and CDR2 (germline): SGHNT, YYREEE (reference sequence). The CDR3 DNA is TGTGCCAGCAGCCTCGACTCGGGCGAGCAGTACTTC. It specifies CASSLDSGEQYF.

V and J are TRBV2 and TRBJ2-2; tentative D call: TRBD2 (7 bases). V was shortened by 6 bases and J by 4 bases, with 30 bases between the two germline ends. This CDR3 region has 20 residues. CDR1 is SNHLY and CDR2 is FYNNEI in the germline V gene. This chain's CDR3 is CASSVPGTIGGHTGTGELFF. DNA for the CDR3: TGTGCCAGCAGCGTCCCCGGGACTATCGGGGGCCACACGGGCACCGGGGAGCTGTTTTTT.

This clone has a handful of counts. The rearrangement joins TRBV6-4 to TRBJ2-3; D possibly corresponds to TRBD1 (6 bases). The CDR3 totals 16 residues. Germline assignment: CDR1 MRHNA and CDR2 SNTAGT. V lost 2 bases and J lost 4, with 16 bases in between. The chain's CDR3 is CASSDAAGEGSDTQYF. CDR3 nucleotide sequence: TGTGCCAGCAGTGACGCGGCAGGGGAAGGCTCAGATACGCAGTATTTT.

This chain joins TRBV13 and TRBJ1-1; D gene ambiguous. The length of the CDR3 is 17 residues. CDR1 and CDR2 (germline): PRHDT, FYEKMQ (reference sequence). Trimming took 5 bases from V and 0 from J, leaving 19 bases between them. The CDR3 DNA reads TGTGCCAGCAGCCCACGAGAGAGAGCGGAACTGAACACTGAAGCTTTCTTT. Protein product: CASSPRERAELNTEAFF.

V is TRBV5-8 and J is TRBJ2-7; the D call may be TRBD1 or TRBD2 (5 bases each). The CDR3 sequence is 16 residues long. Germline V gene data show CDR1 as SGHTS and CDR2 as YDEGEE. The V end lost 4 bases, the J end lost 2 bases, and 19 bases lay between the germline ends. This CDR3 reads CASSPEGERRTYEQYF. Written as DNA, the CDR3 is TGTGCCAGCAGCCCCGAAGGGGAGCGCCGAACCTACGAGCAGTACTTC. Filled out from reference TRBV5-8 and TRBJ2-7, the complete variable domain reads EAGVTQSPTHLIKTRGQQATLRCSPISGHTSVYWYQQALGLGLQFLLWYDEGEERNRGNFPPRFSGRQFPNYSSELNVNALELEDSALYLCASSPEGERRTYEQYFGPGTRLTVT.

This clone is a singleton in its sample. This rearrangement joins TRBV27 to TRBJ1-2; possibly TRBD1 for D (5 bases). Germline CDR1 and CDR2: MNHEY and SMNVEV (reference sequence). V was trimmed by 3 bases and J by 8 bases, leaving 16 bases between them. The length of the CDR3 is 14 residues. The CDR3 here is CASSFGSGNEGYTF. The DNA for the CDR3 is TGTGCCAGCAGTTTTGGGTCAGGGAATGAGGGCTACACCTTC.

The chain couples TRBV6-6 to TRBJ1-1; 8 nucleotides agree with TRBD1. The germline V gene has CDR1 MNHNY and CDR2 SVGAGI (reference sequence). The V segment lost 6 bases and the J segment 3 bases; nucleotides outside the gene matches: 6. CDR3 length: 14 residues. The CDR3 protein is CASRTGGVYTEAFF. As DNA, the CDR3 is TGTGCCAGCAGAACAGGGGGGGTGTACACTGAAGCTTTCTTT.

This clone was seen only once. The chain links TRBV1 to TRBJ2-6; the table's TRBD2 call for D was not verified on the DNA. TRBV1 has pseudogene status. The CDR3 is 19 residues long. This CDR3 is CTSSQERTTLGSGANVLTF. CDR3 coding DNA: TGCACCAGCAGCCAAGAGCGGACTACCTTGGGCTCTGGGGCCAACGTCCTGACTTTC.

The chain recombines TRBV11-2 with TRBJ1-2, with D maybe TRBD1 (6 bases). The CDR3 is made up of 15 amino acids. Germline CDR1 and CDR2: SGHAT and FQNNGV. Trimming cost V 2 bases and J 2 bases, with 12 bases left between them. The chain's CDR3 is CASSLSGHVNYGYTF. The CDR3, as DNA: TGTGCCAGCAGCTTATCGGGACATGTGAACTATGGCTACACCTTC.

This clone was counted a single time. The chain couples TRBV7-9 to TRBJ2-7; unclear D gene. The germline V and J ends were trimmed by 4 bases and 2 bases, with 6 bases remaining between them. The CDR3 extends over 12 amino acids. Germline V gene lookup returns CDR1 SEHNR and CDR2 FQNEAQ (reference sequence). CDR3 region: CASSSRTYEQYF. In nucleotides, the CDR3 is TGTGCCAGCAGCTCGAGGACCTACGAGCAGTACTTC. The full variable domain, with the rest looked up from reference TRBV7-9 and TRBJ2-7, is DTGVSQNPRHKITKRGQNVTFRCDPISEHNRLYWYRQTLGQGPEFLTYFQNEAQLEKSRLLSDRFSAERPKGSFSTLEIQRTEQGDSAMYLCASSSRTYEQYFGPGTRLTVT.

V gene TRBV6-5 combines with J gene TRBJ2-7; D ambiguous. The CDR3 is 15 residues long. Germline lookup yields CDR1 MNHEY and CDR2 SVGAGI. V lost 8 bases, J lost 1 base, and 18 bases lay in between. The CDR3 nucleotides read TGTGCCAGCGGAGCAGGACCCCAGGAATCCTACGAGCAGTACTTC. It specifies CASGAGPQESYEQYF.

This clone was recorded once. The chain combines TRBV9 with TRBJ1-1, with TRBD1 matching 11 bases. The germline CDR1 and CDR2 sequences are SGDLS and YYNGEE. This CDR3 is 15 amino acids long. The V gene end was trimmed by 3 bases and the J gene end by 3 bases; junction bases not matched to a gene: 4. In nucleotides, the CDR3 is TGTGCCAGCAGCGGGACAGGGGGCTGGGACACTGAAGCTTTCTTT. It specifies CASSGTGGWDTEAFF.

This chain uses TRBV7-9 with TRBJ2-3; 13 bases are a match to TRBD2. With 3 bases clipped from V and 5 bases from J, the junction kept 11 bases outside the gene matches. The CDR3 is 18 amino acids. CDR1 SEHNR and CDR2 FQNEAQ come from the germline V gene (reference sequence). CDR3 coding DNA: TGTGCCAGCAGCTTCCCGCGGACTAGCGGGGGACTATTAGATACGCAGTATTTT. It codes for CASSFPRTSGGLLDTQYF.

Concerning this clone itself: In the same sample, other DNA sequences code for this CDR3. This chain uses TRBV7-9 with TRBJ1-1, with TRBD1 identical over 7 bases. There are 18 residues in the CDR3. The J segment lost 0 bases and the V segment lost 5 bases, leaving 15 bases of the junction unmatched. Germline V gene sequence: CDR1 SEHNR, CDR2 FQNEAQ (reference sequence). The CDR3 nucleotides read TGTGCCAGCAGCCCGAAGAGAACAGGGGACTACATGAACACTGAAGCTTTCTTT. Translating gives CASSPKRTGDYMNTEAFF.